Shown below are 21 T cell receptor beta chains from a single sample sequenced in a study of beta chain features in type 1 diabetes. General study results and limits: People with Type 1 diabetes carried modestly yet significantly shorter TCRB CDR3s in all four CD4+ subsets.

Expressed TCRB transcripts got sequenced, as all isolated RNA was reverse transcribed. Repertoires were generated with immunoSEQ multiplex PCR, while TCRdb's copy carries only in-frame clones and drops some. The sample lists about 340,000 clones, roughly 9% occurring once. These TCRs are of unknown antigen specificity. Sequencing was carried out using central memory CD4+ T cells from blood. The receptors here all came from a man aged 30 to 39 with type 1 diabetes.

The gene calls are TRBV4-3 and TRBJ1-2; the D gene is possibly TRBD1 (5 bases). The CDR3 totals 15 residues. Trimming removed 0 bases at V and 5 bases at J, with 13 bases between. Germline-derived CDR1 and CDR2 are LGHNA and YSLEER. CDR3 DNA sequence: TGCGCCAGCAGCCAAGAGCTGAGGGGCGATTATGGCTACACCTTC. The encoded protein is CASSQELRGDYGYTF.

This clone has a handful of counts. This chain joins TRBV12-5 and TRBJ2-1; D perhaps matches TRBD1 (6 bases). Trimming left V 6 bases short and J 6 bases short, with 18 bases between. CDR3 length: 15 residues. CDR1 is LGHNT, CDR2 FRNRAP, per germline. CDR3 coding DNA: TGTGCTAGTGGCCAAGACAGGCTAGCTCTCAATGAGCAGTTCTTC. Translating gives CASGQDRLALNEQFF.

This clone appeared a few times. This chain joins TRBV6-6 and TRBJ1-2; D might be TRBD1 (6 bases). The germline CDR1 and CDR2 sequences are MNHNY and SVGAGI (reference sequence). The CDR3 covers 14 residues. V lost 6 bases and J lost 3, with 14 bases in between. CDR3 coding DNA: TGTGCCAGCAGCCCCCCGGACAGCTACTATGGCTACACCTTC. Its translation is CASSPPDSYYGYTF.

CDR3 sequence reads: CASSVRDTDTYGYTF. DNA for the CDR3: TGCGCCAGCAGCGTCCGGGACACGGATACCTATGGCTACACCTTC. The V gene is TRBV5-1, the J gene TRBJ1-2, with TRBD1 as a possible D gene (6 bases). The CDR3 covers 15 residues. V lost 4 bases and J 4 bases, leaving 17 bases between the germline ends. Germline lookup yields CDR1 SGHRS and CDR2 YFSETQ.

The sample holds a few counts of this clone. V usage is TRBV6-1 and J usage is TRBJ2-1; 7 bases align to TRBD2. Germline assignment: CDR1 MNHNS and CDR2 SASEGT. This CDR3 region has 15 residues. V lost 4 bases and J lost 2; bases outside the gene matches: 5. In nucleotides, the CDR3 is TGTGCCAGCAGTGTCGTCGGGACTACCTACAATGAGCAGTTCTTC. Translated: CASSVVGTTYNEQFF.

The J gene is TRBJ1-1, the V gene TRBV2; D is undetermined. The length of the CDR3 is 12 residues. Germline assignment: CDR1 SNHLY and CDR2 FYNNEI. V was shortened by 8 bases and J by 7 bases, with 14 bases between the two germline ends. CDR3: CASGLGPHEAFF. CDR3 DNA: TGTGCCAGCGGACTCGGCCCTCATGAAGCTTTCTTT.

This sequence joins TRBV15 and TRBJ2-1; 7 bases map to TRBD2. V shed 0 bases and J 1 base; nucleotides not matched to a gene: 6. The CDR3 covers 17 residues. From germline, CDR1 is LNHNV and CDR2 YYDKDF (reference sequence). DNA of the CDR3: TGTGCCACCAGCAGAGATCCCCCTAGCGGTTCCTACAATGAGCAGTTCTTC. This translates into CATSRDPPSGSYNEQFF.

This clone was observed many times. The chain uses TRBV18 and TRBJ2-5, with D tentatively TRBD1 (5 bases). Trimming shortened V by 0 bases and J by 5 bases, and 10 bases separated the two germline ends. Looked up from germline, CDR1 is KGHSH and CDR2 is LQKENI. The CDR3 has 14 residues. The CDR3 reads CASSPPDSLETQYF. The CDR3, as DNA: TGTGCCAGCTCACCACCCGACAGTTTGGAGACCCAGTACTTC.

Turning to this clone: The same CDR3 is also encoded by other DNA sequences in this sample. The chain joins TRBV11-2 to TRBJ1-5; D is uncertain. The CDR3 contains 13 residues. Looked up from germline, CDR1 is SGHAT and CDR2 is FQNNGV. The V end lost 1 base, the J end lost 5 bases, and 6 bases lay between the germline ends. This CDR3 reads CASSLGPHQPQHF. The CDR3 region has the DNA TGTGCCAGCAGCTTAGGTCCCCATCAGCCCCAGCATTTT.

The chain links TRBV7-2 to TRBJ2-7; 10 nucleotides match TRBD1. V dropped 4 bases and J dropped 2; count of bases not matched to a gene: 5. The length of the CDR3 is 15 residues. Germline V gene data show CDR1 as SGHTA and CDR2 as FQGNSA. The chain's CDR3 is CASSSFGTGAYEQYF. The CDR3 DNA follows: TGTGCCAGCAGCTCCTTTGGGACAGGGGCCTACGAGCAGTACTTC.

The genes are TRBV9 and TRBJ2-3; D call uncertain. The germline CDR1 and CDR2 sequences are SGDLS and YYNGEE. V lost 0 bases and J lost 2, with 16 bases in between. This CDR3 spans 17 amino acids. CDR3 protein: CASSVAPSTTNTDTQYF. CDR3 in DNA: TGTGCCAGCAGCGTAGCTCCTAGTACTACTAACACAGATACGCAGTATTTT.

This clone was detected many times. This specimen includes other DNA sequences encoding the same CDR3. The CDR3 bases are TGCAGCGTTGATGGGGGGGAAGAGACCCAGTACTTC. Its translation is CSVDGGEETQYF. This chain connects TRBV29-1 to TRBJ2-5; 7 positions match TRBD2. Germline values: CDR1 SQVTM, CDR2 ANQGSEA. The junction had 1 base not matched to a gene; V was cut back by 3 bases and J by 3 bases. The CDR3 consists of 12 residues.

The chain links TRBV10-3 to TRBJ2-5; 10 nucleotides agree with TRBD2. Germline V gene lookup returns CDR1 ENHRY and CDR2 SYGVKD. This CDR3 has 16 amino acids. V lost 5 bases and J lost 4; bases outside the gene matches: 10. The CDR3 protein is CAISQGSGGRRETQYF. In DNA form, the CDR3 reads TGTGCCATCAGTCAAGGTAGCGGGGGGCGTCGAGAGACCCAGTACTTC.

This clone was seen more than once but under ten times. This chain connects TRBV9 to TRBJ2-5; the D is unclear. Trimming took 0 bases from V and 4 from J, leaving 16 bases between them. Germline V CDR1 and CDR2: SGDLS, YYNGEE. The CDR3 totals 16 residues. The CDR3 DNA follows: TGTGCCAGCAGCGTAGGGCCAGGCTTGGCAGCAGAGACCCAGTACTTC. Protein sequence: CASSVGPGLAAETQYF.

In its sample, this clone was seen many times. This sequence joins TRBV18 and TRBJ2-3; D perhaps matches TRBD1 (6 bases). V was pared by 3 bases and J by 4 bases, with 14 bases between. Germline CDR1 is KGHSH and CDR2 is LQKENI. This CDR3 is 15 amino acids long. The CDR3 DNA sequence: TGTGCCAGCTCACCCGGGACACCCCGGGCAGATACGCAGTATTTT. Amino acid sequence: CASSPGTPRADTQYF.

The chain combines TRBV28 with TRBJ2-7; 10 positions match TRBD2. Trimming cost V 3 bases and J 0 bases; bases outside gene matches: 17. CDR3 length equals 20 residues. CDR1 and CDR2 (germline): MDHEN, SYDVKM. DNA for the CDR3: TGTGCCAGCAGTTTCCCGCCCACTAGCGGGGCCAGTGGGAACTCCTACGAGCAGTACTTC. It codes for CASSFPPTSGASGNSYEQYF.

The chain recombines TRBV5-4 with TRBJ2-5; no clear D. Trimming pared 2 bases from V and 0 bases from J, leaving 8 bases between. The CDR3 has 14 amino acids. The V gene's germline CDR1 is SGHNT and CDR2 YYREEE (reference sequence). The CDR3 DNA follows: TGTGCCAGCAGCTTTCACCGGGACCAAGAGACCCAGTACTTC. The encoded protein is CASSFHRDQETQYF.

The chain couples TRBV7-2 to TRBJ2-7, with 10 bases identical to TRBD2. Unmatched junction bases numbered 7, after V lost 1 base and J lost 4 bases. This CDR3 contains 16 residues. The germline CDR1 and CDR2 sequences are SGHTA and FQGNSA. The CDR3 protein is CASSLGPSGGLYEQYF. As DNA, the CDR3 is TGTGCCAGCAGCTTAGGCCCTAGCGGGGGACTGTACGAGCAGTACTTC.

Of note for this clone: Other DNA variants within this sample encode the same CDR3. This sequence joins TRBV29-1 and TRBJ1-1, with D unclear. Trimming removed 5 bases from V and 1 base from J, with 5 bases in between. The germline V gene has CDR1 SQVTM and CDR2 ANQGSEA. The CDR3 spans 11 residues. The CDR3 DNA sequence: TGCAGCGTTTCCGGGAACACTGAAGCTTTCTTT. Translation gives CSVSGNTEAFF.

This clone was observed a few times. The chain links TRBV28 to TRBJ2-7; 9 bases match TRBD1. Germline loops: CDR1 MDHEN, CDR2 SYDVKM. CDR3 length equals 14 residues. J was trimmed by 1 base and V by 9 bases; bases with no gene match: 7. CDR3 protein: CASTGGIPSYEQYF. CDR3 DNA: TGTGCCAGTACAGGGGGCATTCCTTCCTACGAGCAGTACTTC.

The V and J genes are TRBV7-2 and TRBJ2-1; 7 bases align to TRBD2. Germline V CDR1 and CDR2: SGHTA, FQGNSA. V lost 5 bases and J lost 9; bases outside the gene matches: 13. The CDR3 has 15 amino acids. The CDR3 loop reads CASSLRTRGYGEQFF. In DNA form, the CDR3 reads TGTGCCAGCAGCCTTAGGACTAGAGGGTATGGTGAGCAGTTCTTC.